This T cell receptor beta chain emerged from a study of T cells in Graves' hyperthyroidism and ophthalmopathy. About the research overall: Specimen type is peripheral blood, collected at initial diagnosis prior to any treatment.

The study left out patients who had uncontrolled infection, other autoimmune disease, pregnancy or lactation. Notes on the study in general: Peripheral blood also featured most of the thyroid clonotypes expanded above 0.001.

V was trimmed by 4 bases and J by 0 bases, leaving 11 bases between them. Germline CDR1 reads SGHRS; CDR2 reads YFSETQ. CDR3 length: 15 amino acids. TCR beta CDR3 sequences were amplified from RNA transcripts. Using the HTBI primer set, a first-round RT-PCR was run on the TCR CDR3. TCRdb reprocessed the multiplex PCR reads with MiXCR, giving one entry per CDR3 protein. Of about 560,000 distinct CDR3 sequences listed, 16% are singletons. In the case of this clonotype: What it binds is unknown.

The sample taken for sequencing was blood. This chain links TRBV5-1 with TRBJ2-1; D not certain. The sequence came from a woman between 18 and 30 years old with Graves' hyperthyroidism. The CDR3 loop is CASSPTRASYNEQFF. CDR3 DNA sequence: TGCGCCAGCAGCCCCACGAGAGCCTCCTACAATGAGCAGTTCTTC.